This is a list of T cell receptor beta chains from one sample in a study of T cells in localized non-small cell lung cancer. Some clones are missing from TCRdb's copy, which holds only in-frame ones; the method was immunoSEQ multiplex PCR. The table lists around 92,000 clones, roughly 93% of them singletons. The starting material was PBMCs, obtained before any cancer treatment. Receptors originate from a woman aged 40-69 years with stage II squamous cell lung carcinoma. The CDR3 runs from the conserved cysteine through the conserved F or W. Fields, in order: clone size, D gene, V gene, J gene, CDR3 protein, CDR3 DNA. The D gene is left open where the match is weak. Clone size is not always given. Where it is, it says once, few, many or a class for expanded clones.

abundance: .
d_gene: .
v_gene: TRBV5-1
j_gene: TRBJ1-2
CDR3aa: CASSLETTNYGYTF
CDR3nt: TGCGCCAGCAGCTTGGAGACAACCAACTATGGCTACACCTTC

abundance: .
d_gene: TRBD1
v_gene: TRBV15
j_gene: TRBJ1-2
CDR3aa: CATRPDRVGGYTF
CDR3nt: TGTGCCACCAGACCCGACAGGGTGGGTGGCTACACCTTC

abundance: .
d_gene: TRBD2
v_gene: TRBV11-2
j_gene: TRBJ2-5
CDR3aa: CASSLQVTSEEETQYF
CDR3nt: TGTGCCAGCAGCTTACAGGTGACTAGCGAGGAAGAGACCCAGTACTTC

abundance: .
d_gene: .
v_gene: TRBV18
j_gene: TRBJ1-5
CDR3aa: CASSPVRQDSNQPQHF
CDR3nt: TGTGCCAGCTCACCAGTCCGACAGGATAGCAATCAGCCCCAGCATTTT

abundance: few
d_gene: .
v_gene: TRBV18
j_gene: TRBJ1-2
CDR3aa: CASSPGANNYGYTF
CDR3nt: TGTGCCAGCTCACCGGGAGCAAATAACTATGGCTACACCTTC

abundance: .
d_gene: .
v_gene: TRBV19
j_gene: TRBJ1-4
CDR3aa: CASSMAATNEKLFF
CDR3nt: TGTGCCAGTAGTATGGCCGCAACTAATGAAAAACTGTTTTTT

abundance: .
d_gene: .
v_gene: TRBV2
j_gene: TRBJ1-6
CDR3aa: CASTEGNSPLHF
CDR3nt: TGTGCCAGCACGGAGGGTAATTCACCCCTCCACTTT

abundance: .
d_gene: TRBD1
v_gene: TRBV5-5
j_gene: TRBJ1-3
CDR3aa: CASSWGGQGLRGNTIYF
CDR3nt: TGTGCCAGCAGCTGGGGGGGACAGGGGCTGAGAGGAAACACCATATATTTT

abundance: .
d_gene: TRBD2
v_gene: TRBV27
j_gene: TRBJ2-1
CDR3aa: CASSSIGRGTSGTNEQFF
CDR3nt: TGTGCCAGCAGCTCCATCGGCCGAGGGACTAGCGGGACAAATGAGCAGTTCTTC

abundance: .
d_gene: .
v_gene: TRBV11-1
j_gene: TRBJ2-7
CDR3aa: CASSRGASGTYEQYF
CDR3nt: TGTGCCAGCAGCAGGGGGGCTAGCGGAACCTACGAGCAGTACTTC